One and the same sample provided the 29 T cell receptor beta chains below, sequenced in a study of T-cell reconstitution after alpha-beta-depleted transplantation in children. Molecular barcoding with unique molecular identifiers was used for the TCRbeta library. Using its own MiXCR run on the PCR reads, TCRdb lists one record per CDR3 protein. This table has about 610,000 distinct CDR3 sequences, over 9.5% appearing once. Sample: PBMCs from the stem cell graft donor, taken from the stem cell graft. Source of these receptors: a human donor who donated a stem cell graft to a child with acute myeloid leukemia.

This clonotype was seen at least ten times. The chain uses TRBV12-3 or TRBV12-4 and TRBJ2-2; no clear D. This CDR3 region has 13 residues. Trimming stripped 5 bases from V and 6 bases from J, with 10 bases between. CDR3 coding DNA: TGTGCCAGCAGTCAACTGGGTCCCGGGGAGCTGTTTTTT. Amino acids: CASSQLGPGELFF.

Remarks on this clonotype: A much bigger clone sits one base away, suggesting this may be a read error. The chain combines TRBV18 with TRBJ2-6, with D tentatively TRBD1 (5 bases). CDR1 and CDR2 from the germline V gene are KGHSH and LQKENI. CDR3 size: 17 residues. CDR3 bases: TGTGCCAGCTCACCGTTTGGAGTTCCCTCTGGGGCCGACGTCCTGACTTTC. This gives the protein CASSPFGVPSGADVLTF.

This clonotype occurred a few times. The chain is built from TRBV5-8 and TRBJ1-6, with D unresolved. The CDR3 length is 14 residues. V lost 1 base to trimming and J lost 9 bases, with 11 bases between them. Germline CDR1 and CDR2: SGHTS and YDEGEE. CDR3 sequence (DNA): TGTGCCAGCAGCTTGCTCGCCGCTGGTTCACCCCTCCACTTT. Translated, it gives CASSLLAAGSPLHF.

This clonotype was seen at least ten times. The chain joins TRBV3-1 to TRBJ1-6; no clear D. V lost 5 bases and J 7 bases, leaving 12 bases between the germline ends. The CDR3 extends over 14 amino acids. Germline-derived CDR1 and CDR2 are LGHDT and YNNKEL (reference sequence). CDR3 in amino acids: CASSETATNSPLHF. The DNA of the CDR3 is TGTGCCAGCAGCGAAACAGCGACCAATTCACCCCTCCACTTT.

V is TRBV7-6 and J is TRBJ2-1, with TRBD2 matching 7 bases. Looked up from germline, CDR1 is SGHVS and CDR2 is FNYEAQ. Trimming at V came to 4 bases and at J to 3 bases, leaving 6 bases not matched to a gene. The CDR3 covers 15 residues. CDR3 in DNA: TGTGCCAGCAGCTCCGGACTAGGGTACTACAATGAGCAGTTCTTC. It translates to CASSSGLGYYNEQFF.

The DNA of the CDR3 is TGCAGTGCGGGGGGGAGTCTAGCGGGAGAATTAGATGAGCAGTTCTTC. Translating gives CSAGGSLAGELDEQFF. The chain uses TRBV20-1 and TRBJ2-1; 10 bases align to TRBD2. V lost 6 bases and J lost 8; bases outside the gene matches: 16. The CDR3 has 16 residues. The V gene's germline CDR1 is DFQATT and CDR2 SNEGSKA (reference sequence).

This clonotype was observed a few times. V gene TRBV6-2 or TRBV6-3 combines with J gene TRBJ2-4; D is unclear. The germline V gene has CDR1 MNHEY and CDR2 SVGEGT. Trimming removed 10 bases from V and 0 bases from J, with 13 bases in between. The CDR3 is 14 amino acids. The CDR3 nucleotides are TGTGCCACCCAACCCAACCTAGCCAAAAACATTCAGTACTTC. Protein: CATQPNLAKNIQYF.

This clonotype was counted at least ten times. V is TRBV25-1 and J is TRBJ1-1; no reliable D call. V was cut by 6 bases and J by 4 bases, with 12 bases left in between. Germline V lookup: CDR1 MGHDK, CDR2 SYGVNS. CDR3 length: 13 amino acids. The DNA for the CDR3 is TGTGCCAGCAGGGGGATCGCTGTCACTGAAGCTTTCTTT. Protein product: CASRGIAVTEAFF.

In its sample, this clonotype was seen once. The genes are TRBV12-3 or TRBV12-4 and TRBJ2-5, with a possible D match to TRBD2 (7 bases). Trimming removed 0 bases at V and 7 bases at J, with 15 bases between. The CDR3 is 15 residues long. CDR3 protein: CASSLAGGGESTQYF. In nucleotides, the CDR3 is TGTGCCAGCAGTTTAGCGGGAGGGGGGGAGTCGACCCAGTACTTC.

This chain links TRBV29-1 with TRBJ2-1, with D uncertain. The ends were cut back, 2 bases at V and 1 base at J, with 18 bases in the middle. CDR1 and CDR2 (germline): SQVTM, ANQGSEA. This CDR3 region has 17 residues. The CDR3 nucleotides are TGCAGCGTTGAACCCGGCGCAGACTTACTATCCTACAATGAGCAGTTCTTC. Its translation: CSVEPGADLLSYNEQFF.

The chain recombines TRBV20-1 with TRBJ2-5, with 7 bases identical to TRBD2. This CDR3 has 15 residues. J was trimmed by 3 bases and V by 7 bases; bases with no gene match: 14. Germline values: CDR1 DFQATT, CDR2 SNEGSKA (reference sequence). This chain's CDR3 is CSVNQNSGLKETQYF. The DNA of the CDR3 is TGCAGTGTAAACCAGAATAGCGGGCTGAAAGAGACCCAGTACTTC.

The rearrangement uses TRBV6-2 or TRBV6-3 and TRBJ2-1; TRBD2 is a possible D gene (5 bases). Trimming pared 8 bases from V and 2 bases from J, leaving 10 bases between. Germline CDR1 and CDR2: MNHEY and SVGEGT. The CDR3 extends over 13 amino acids. The CDR3: CASQAGTYNEQFF. For the CDR3, the DNA is TGTGCCAGCCAGGCGGGCACCTACAATGAGCAGTTCTTC.

The rearrangement links TRBV20-1 to TRBJ2-2; D unclear. The CDR3 loop spans 12 amino acids. Trimming pared 7 bases from V and 5 bases from J, leaving 11 bases between. The V gene's germline CDR1 is DFQATT and CDR2 SNEGSKA (reference sequence). In nucleotides, the CDR3 is TGCAGTGTCCCCCTCAGAACCGGGGAGCTGTTTTTT. Its protein is CSVPLRTGELFF.

This clonotype was picked up a small number of times. The rearrangement uses TRBV27 and TRBJ2-1; 11 bases align to TRBD1. CDR1 and CDR2 from the germline V gene are MNHEY and SMNVEV (reference sequence). The CDR3 extends over 15 amino acids. The J segment lost 13 bases and the V segment lost 0 bases, leaving 8 bases of the junction unmatched. As DNA, the CDR3 is TGTGCCAGCAGTTTATCCTTCGGACAGGGGGCGAAACAGTTCTTC. Amino acids: CASSLSFGQGAKQFF.

In this sample, this clonotype turned up a few times. The V and J genes are TRBV7-2 and TRBJ1-2; possibly TRBD1 for D (5 bases). V was cut by 4 bases and J by 0 bases, with 9 bases left in between. The CDR3 length is 14 residues. In germline, CDR1 is SGHTA, CDR2 FQGNSA. CDR3 in amino acids: CASSYQGPNYGYTF. The CDR3 coding sequence is TGTGCCAGCAGCTATCAGGGTCCTAACTATGGCTACACCTTC.

The sample holds many counts of this clonotype. The chain couples TRBV12-3 or TRBV12-4 to TRBJ2-5; possibly TRBD1 for D (6 bases). The CDR3 covers 14 residues. V shed 6 bases and J shed 4 bases, with 15 bases lying between them. CDR3 coding DNA: TGTGCCAGCAGATACACCGGGACAAGAGAGACCCAGTACTTC. This translates into CASRYTGTRETQYF.

V and J are TRBV28 and TRBJ1-6; TRBD1 matches 7 bases. The ends lost 3 bases at V and 4 bases at J; junction bases unmatched: 6. The germline V gene encodes CDR1 MDHEN and CDR2 SYDVKM. The CDR3 is 16 residues long. The CDR3 here is CASSLNTGQYNSPLHF. CDR3 DNA sequence: TGTGCCAGCAGTTTGAATACGGGACAGTATAATTCACCCCTCCACTTT.

This clonotype was found a few times. This chain connects TRBV27 to TRBJ2-7; 9 bases agree with TRBD2. With 6 bases clipped from V and 5 bases from J, the junction kept 11 bases outside the gene matches. The CDR3 spans 15 residues. Germline CDR1 MNHEY, CDR2 SMNVEV (reference sequence). Here the CDR3 reads CASRGAGGSPHEQYF. The CDR3, as DNA: TGTGCCAGCAGGGGAGCGGGGGGAAGCCCCCACGAGCAGTACTTC.

This clonotype came up a few times. V gene TRBV4-3 combines with J gene TRBJ2-1; 7 bases fit TRBD2. Per the germline V gene, CDR1 is LGHNA and CDR2 is YSLEER. V trimming: 4 bases; J trimming: 5 bases; junction bases outside the gene matches: 14. The CDR3 totals 17 residues. CDR3 loop: CASSLQAGLTSHNEQFF. Here the CDR3 DNA reads TGCGCCAGCAGCCTTCAGGCGGGACTAACGTCCCACAATGAGCAGTTCTTC.

This clonotype was counted at least ten times. The genes are TRBV27 and TRBJ2-2; D gene unclear. Between the trimmed V and J ends, which lost 6 bases and 6 bases, there was a span of 17 bases. The length of the CDR3 is 15 residues. Germline values: CDR1 MNHEY, CDR2 SMNVEV (reference sequence). CDR3 amino acids: CASRMTPIRAGELFF. Here the CDR3 DNA reads TGTGCCAGCAGAATGACGCCAATACGCGCCGGGGAGCTGTTTTTT.

This clonotype turned up a few times. The rearrangement uses TRBV6-1 and TRBJ2-5; tentatively, D is TRBD1 (5 bases). The V end lost 7 bases, the J end lost 5 bases, and 17 bases lay between the germline ends. Per germline, CDR1 MNHNS and CDR2 SASEGT. The CDR3 contains 14 residues. DNA for the CDR3: TGTGCCAGCACCCAAGGTTGGGGCTCGGAGACCCAGTACTTC. This codes for CASTQGWGSETQYF.

This rearrangement joins TRBV11-1 to TRBJ2-7; 7 bases agree with TRBD2. The V and J ends lost 2 bases and 3 bases, in that order; junction bases with no gene match: 10. This CDR3 has 16 amino acids. Germline V gene lookup returns CDR1 SGHAT and CDR2 FQDESV (reference sequence). CDR3 coding DNA: TGTGCCAGCAGCTTACGGGGGAGGGCTCCCAGCTACGAGCAGTACTTC. Protein: CASSLRGRAPSYEQYF.

This chain joins TRBV5-6 and TRBJ2-1; D uncertain. V lost 0 bases, J lost 1 base, and 17 bases lay in between. The CDR3 has 18 residues. Germline CDR1 SGHDT, CDR2 YYEEEE. In DNA, the CDR3 is TGTGCCAGCAGCTTGGGAACTGAAGCGTACGAATCCTACAATGAGCAGTTCTTC. It codes for CASSLGTEAYESYNEQFF.

This clonotype was counted a few times. The CDR3: CASSYSTSEYYEQYF. The CDR3 coding sequence is TGTGCCAGCAGTTACTCGACTAGCGAATACTACGAGCAGTACTTC. The chain carries TRBV6-2 or TRBV6-3 and TRBJ2-7; 8 bases are shared with TRBD2. V lost 0 bases to trimming and J lost 3 bases; unmatched junction nucleotides: 4. Germline CDR1 MNHEY, CDR2 SVGEGT. The CDR3 is 15 amino acids.

This clonotype was detected ten times or more. The chain is built from TRBV5-1 and TRBJ2-1, with 7 bases aligning to TRBD2. With 3 bases clipped from V and 4 bases from J, the junction kept 7 bases outside the gene matches. Germline CDR1 and CDR2: SGHRS and YFSETQ. The length of the CDR3 is 15 residues. This CDR3 is CASSSLISGYNEQFF. CDR3 coding DNA: TGCGCCAGCAGCTCGTTAATTAGCGGGTACAATGAGCAGTTCTTC.

There are a few counts of this clonotype. The chain recombines TRBV11-2 with TRBJ2-3; 13 bases line up with TRBD2. The CDR3 sequence is 19 residues long. CDR1 SGHAT and CDR2 FQNNGV come from the germline V gene. Trimming at V came to 10 bases and at J to 1 base, leaving 17 bases not matched to a gene. The CDR3 sequence is CATRGLAGITEKGTDTQYF. In DNA, the CDR3 is TGTGCCACCAGGGGACTAGCGGGGATAACAGAAAAGGGCACAGATACGCAGTATTTT.

The V and J genes are TRBV12-3 or TRBV12-4 and TRBJ2-1; D possibly matches TRBD1 or TRBD2 (5 bases each). V shed 2 bases and J shed 6 bases, with 14 bases lying between them. The CDR3 extends over 15 amino acids. The DNA of the CDR3 is TGTGCCAGCAGTTTAACCGGGGCAATGGGCAATGAGCAGTTCTTC. Translated, it gives CASSLTGAMGNEQFF.

In its sample, this clonotype was seen a few times. The V gene is TRBV4-2, the J gene TRBJ1-5, with unresolved D. The CDR3 totals 15 residues. The ends were cut back, 2 bases at V and 1 base at J, with 9 bases in the middle. Germline CDR1 LGHNA, CDR2 YNFKEQ. The CDR3 protein is CASSQSPWSNQPQHF. The CDR3 nucleotides read TGTGCCAGCAGCCAATCTCCGTGGAGCAATCAGCCCCAGCATTTT.

This clonotype has only a few counts. This sequence joins TRBV28 and TRBJ2-7; D unclear. Germline V gene lookup returns CDR1 MDHEN and CDR2 SYDVKM. CDR3 size: 14 residues. Deletions cut 9 bases from V and 3 bases from J, with 18 bases between. The chain's CDR3 is CASPQRPIGYEQYF. The CDR3 DNA reads TGTGCCAGTCCCCAACGCCCAATAGGCTACGAGCAGTACTTC.